This record looks at one TCR beta chain sequence and its context. Its antigen remains undetermined. Base qualities were left out, and no much larger clone turns up one base away. TCR beta CDR3 regions were amplified from RNA transcripts for repertoire sequencing. HTBI primers and the Qiagen OneStep RT-PCR kit were used in a first-round RT-PCR, which was followed by a second-round multiplex PCR, size selection and purification. Libraries were sequenced paired-end with 100 bp reads on an Illumina HiSeq2000. As for how the authors treated the data: Reads were processed with SOAPnuke, discarding reads with adapters, uncalled bases, mean Phred below 15, or no exact constant-primer or identifier match. High-quality paired reads were merged with COPE v1.2.5. Each unique nucleotide sequence was defined as a clonotype, and clonotypes were aligned to IMGT TRB V, D and J references with MiTCR v1.1. Only V-J combinations with frequency above 0.0001 were analysed, covering approximately 99% of repertoires. A TCR clonal expansion and chaos score per V-J combination was defined as the ratio of F50 clonal expansion to chaos observed in the TCRdist matrix. Welch's t-statistics and random forest were used to reduce the features to approximately 13 V-J combinations, which were then used as input to a naive Bayes classifier. Thyroid-blood repertoire similarity was quantified with the Morisita-Horn index. Using fastp at Q25 and MiXCR, TCRdb reprocessed the public reads and kept productive beta chains. Rows with a matching CDR3 protein are joined into one entry that keeps the most common DNA and genes. These V and J calls originate from TCRdb's pipeline instead of the authors' own analysis. The sample table records about 740,000 distinct CDR3 sequences; roughly 40% of these occur just once. The ten largest clones represent around 40% of the sample.

V has 4 bases trimmed and J has 9 bases trimmed; junction bases matching no gene number 17. The CDR3 starts with the cysteine, ends with the phenylalanine, and has 16 residues. The retained sequence is limited to the CDR3, 48 bases, with the frame set at the first base. The germline V gene specifies MNHEY as CDR1 and SVGAGI as CDR2. The data stem from a study of Graves' ophthalmopathy and Graves' hyperthyroidism (dated 2018 in TCRdb). For the wider study: Peripheral blood was collected at initial diagnosis, prior to any treatment. The study used TCR beta repertoire signatures to distinguish Graves' ophthalmopathy from Graves' hyperthyroidism and to predict progression to ophthalmopathy. In total, around 140 blood samples were TCR-sequenced: roughly 45 ophthalmopathy, 80 or so hyperthyroidism and roughly 17 hyperthyroidism-to-ophthalmopathy patients. To explore V-J signatures that distinguish ophthalmopathy from hyperthyroidism, a discovery set of 100 patients was enrolled, made up of 40 to 45 with ophthalmopathy and fewer than 60 with stable hyperthyroidism. The independent validation cohort included around 19 hyperthyroidism patients plus 17 patients who later progressed from hyperthyroidism to ophthalmopathy. In five or six hyperthyroidism patients, T-cell repertoires of thyroid tissue and blood were compared. Following sampling, methimazole starting at 30 mg daily was administered to hyperthyroidism patients, and high-dose intravenous methylprednisolone was administered to ophthalmopathy patients. Here is what the overall study found, with its caveats: In cross-validation, the 13-signature model distinguished ophthalmopathy from stable hyperthyroidism with approximately 90% sensitivity and 81.08% specificity, and in the test set the corresponding values were roughly 80% and 75%. In validation, the model predicted ophthalmopathy progression with more than 70% sensitivity and roughly 72% specificity; some 13 predicted patients were CT-confirmed with GO in a median of about 6.2 months. Among expanded thyroid clonotypes with frequency above 0.001, most also showed up in blood, which suggests that blood repertoires may reflect the thyroid immune response. No statistical method was used to set the sample size in advance, and the investigators knew which group each participant was assigned to.

The ophthalmopathy patients had moderately to severely active disease, with a Clinical Activity Score of 3 or higher, a NOSPECS grade of 4 or higher, and a disease duration of less than 3 months. Patients with other autoimmune diseases, uncontrolled infections, pregnancy or lactation were excluded. Clinical symptoms, serum thyroxine, TRAb, thyroid ultrasound and orbital computed tomography were used for diagnosis. Ficoll-Paque density gradient centrifugation was used to isolate PBMCs from around 10 ml of fresh peripheral blood. Total RNA was extracted using Trizol reagent, and RNA quality was checked on an Agilent 2100 Bioanalyzer.

The sequenced sample was peripheral blood. The chain links TRBV6-5 with TRBJ2-5; 7 bases in between match TRBD2. The source of this sequence is an adult man with Graves' ophthalmopathy. The bases are TGTGCCAGCAGTTTAGTTGTGGGGGGGTGGGATCAGCCCCAGTACTTC. This yields the protein CASSLVVGGWDQPQYF.